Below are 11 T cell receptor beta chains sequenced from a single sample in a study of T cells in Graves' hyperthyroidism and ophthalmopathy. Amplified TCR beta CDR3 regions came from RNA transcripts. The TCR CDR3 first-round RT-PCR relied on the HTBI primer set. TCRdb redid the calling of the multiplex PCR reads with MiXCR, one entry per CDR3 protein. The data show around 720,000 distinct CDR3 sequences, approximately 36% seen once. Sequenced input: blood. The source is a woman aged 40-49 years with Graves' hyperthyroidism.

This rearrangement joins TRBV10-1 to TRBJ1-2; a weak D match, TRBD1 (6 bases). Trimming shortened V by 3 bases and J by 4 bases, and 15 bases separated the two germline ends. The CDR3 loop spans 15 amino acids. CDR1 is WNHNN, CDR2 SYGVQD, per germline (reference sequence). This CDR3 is CASSETRDNVYGYTF. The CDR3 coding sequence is TGCGCCAGCAGTGAAACCCGGGACAACGTCTATGGCTACACCTTC.

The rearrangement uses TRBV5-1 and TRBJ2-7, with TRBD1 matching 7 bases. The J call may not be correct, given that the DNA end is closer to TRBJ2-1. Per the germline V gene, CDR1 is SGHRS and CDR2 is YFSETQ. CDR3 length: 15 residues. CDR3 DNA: TGCGCCAGCAGCCCAGGGACAGCGAAGTCCTACGAGCAGTTCTTC. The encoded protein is CASSPGTAKSYEQFF.

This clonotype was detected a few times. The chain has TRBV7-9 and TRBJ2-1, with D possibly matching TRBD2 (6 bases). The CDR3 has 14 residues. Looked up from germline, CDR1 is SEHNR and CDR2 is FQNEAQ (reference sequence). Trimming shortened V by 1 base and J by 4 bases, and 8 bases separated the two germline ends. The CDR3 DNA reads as TGTGCCAGCAGCTTAGAGGGACTTTACAATGAGCAGTTCTTC. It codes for CASSLEGLYNEQFF.

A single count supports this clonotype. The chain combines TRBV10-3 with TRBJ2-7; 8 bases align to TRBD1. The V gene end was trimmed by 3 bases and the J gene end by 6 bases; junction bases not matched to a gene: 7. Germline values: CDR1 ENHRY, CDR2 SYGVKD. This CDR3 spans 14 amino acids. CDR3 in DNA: TGTGCCATCAGTGACCTTGGACAGGGTGGCGAGCAGTACTTC. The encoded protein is CAISDLGQGGEQYF.

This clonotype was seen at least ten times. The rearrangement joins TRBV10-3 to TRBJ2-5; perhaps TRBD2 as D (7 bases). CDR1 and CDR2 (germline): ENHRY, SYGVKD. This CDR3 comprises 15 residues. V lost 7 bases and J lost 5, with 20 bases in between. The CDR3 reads CAITDGGGGRETQYF. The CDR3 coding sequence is TGTGCCATCACCGATGGAGGGGGGGGTCGGGAGACCCAGTACTTC.

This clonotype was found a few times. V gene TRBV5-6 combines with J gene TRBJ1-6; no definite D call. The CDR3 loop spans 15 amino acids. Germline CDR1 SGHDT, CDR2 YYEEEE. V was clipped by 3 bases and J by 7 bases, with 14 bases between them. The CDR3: CASSSVGFFNSPLHF. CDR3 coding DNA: TGTGCCAGCAGCTCCGTAGGGTTCTTCAATTCACCCCTCCACTTT. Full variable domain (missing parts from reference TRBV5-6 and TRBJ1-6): DAGVTQSPTHLIKTRGQQVTLRCSPKSGHDTVSWYQQALGQGPQFIFQYYEEEERQRGNFPDRFSGHQFPNYSSELNVNALLLGDSALYLCASSSVGFFNSPLHFGNGTRLTVT.

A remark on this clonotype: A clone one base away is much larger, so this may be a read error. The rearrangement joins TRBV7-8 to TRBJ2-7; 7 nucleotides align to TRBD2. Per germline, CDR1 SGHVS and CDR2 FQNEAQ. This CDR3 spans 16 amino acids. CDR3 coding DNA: TGTGCCAGCAGCTTAGCGCGGGGGTCCCCAGCCTACGCGCAGTACTTC. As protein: CASSLARGSPAYAQYF.

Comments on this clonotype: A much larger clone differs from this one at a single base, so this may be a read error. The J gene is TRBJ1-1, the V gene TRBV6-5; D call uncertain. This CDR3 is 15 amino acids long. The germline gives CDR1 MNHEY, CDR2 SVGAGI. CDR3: CAISYSIAGNTEAFF. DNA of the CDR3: TGTGCCATCAGTTACTCGATTGCCGGGAACACTGAAGCTTTCTTT.

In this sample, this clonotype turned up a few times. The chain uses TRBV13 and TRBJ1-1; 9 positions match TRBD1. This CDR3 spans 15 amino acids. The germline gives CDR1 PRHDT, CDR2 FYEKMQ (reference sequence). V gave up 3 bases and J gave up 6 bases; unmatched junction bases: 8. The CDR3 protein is CASSLEDRGVPEAFF. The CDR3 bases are TGTGCCAGCAGCTTGGAAGACAGGGGGGTCCCTGAAGCTTTCTTT.

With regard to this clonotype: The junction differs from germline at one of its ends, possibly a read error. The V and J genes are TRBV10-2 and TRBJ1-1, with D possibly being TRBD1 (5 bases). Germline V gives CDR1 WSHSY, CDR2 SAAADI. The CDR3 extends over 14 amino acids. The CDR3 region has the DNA TGTGCCAGCAGCCAACAGGAATTGAACACTGAAGCTTTCTTT. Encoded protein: CASSQQELNTEAFF.

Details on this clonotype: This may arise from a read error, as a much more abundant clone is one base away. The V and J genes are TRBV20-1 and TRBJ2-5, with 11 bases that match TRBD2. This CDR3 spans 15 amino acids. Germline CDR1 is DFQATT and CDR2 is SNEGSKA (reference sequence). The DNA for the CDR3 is TGCAGTGCTGGAGATTTCACTAGCGGGAGAGAGACCCAGTACTTC. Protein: CSAGDFTSGRETQYF.